These 12 T cell receptor beta chains came from one sample sequenced in a study of cytomegalovirus exposure and HLA in healthy donors. 60 Vbeta and 13 Jbeta primers were used in PCR. The repertoire was sequenced with immunoSEQ multiplex PCR; TCRdb's copy has only in-frame clones and lacks some. The sample lists 150,000 to 200,000 clones, over 70% occurring once. Specimen: PBMCs. The receptors here all came from a man aged 50 or older in good health and CMV-seronegative.

This chain links TRBV7-2 with TRBJ2-7, with 11 bases fitting TRBD2. Germline V gene data show CDR1 as SGHTA and CDR2 as FQGNSA. V lost 5 bases, J lost 3 bases, and 9 bases stayed unmatched. This CDR3 spans 16 amino acids. This CDR3 is CASSKVPGLADYEQYF. CDR3 coding DNA: TGTGCCAGCAGCAAGGTTCCGGGACTAGCGGACTACGAGCAGTACTTC.

This clone turned up a few times. CDR3 nucleotides: TGTGCCAGCAGCTTAGTCGGTGGGCAGTACTTC. Residues: CASSLVGGQYF. The rearrangement links TRBV11-2 to TRBJ2-7; D gene uncertain. Germline values: CDR1 SGHAT, CDR2 FQNNGV. V lost 1 base and J 9 bases, leaving 7 bases between the germline ends. This CDR3 contains 11 residues.

J is TRBJ2-5 and V is TRBV2, with TRBD1 as a possible D gene (5 bases). Germline V gene data show CDR1 as SNHLY and CDR2 as FYNNEI. This CDR3 has 12 amino acids. Trimming shortened V by 1 base and J by 9 bases, and 9 bases separated the two germline ends. The CDR3 here is CASSEEARAQYF. The CDR3 region has the DNA TGTGCCAGCAGTGAAGAGGCCAGGGCCCAGTACTTC.

The chain links TRBV2 to TRBJ2-7, with no clear D. Per germline, CDR1 SNHLY and CDR2 FYNNEI. CDR3 length: 11 residues. V was clipped by 2 bases and J by 4 bases, with 3 bases between them. The CDR3 DNA reads TGTGCCAGCAGTGAAACATACGAGCAGTACTTC. Its protein product is CASSETYEQYF.

This chain joins TRBV9 and TRBJ2-1, with D possibly being TRBD2 (7 bases). V lost 4 bases and J lost 7, with 18 bases in between. The CDR3 has 15 amino acids. Germline CDR1 SGDLS, CDR2 YYNGEE. CDR3 protein: CASSSGGGRENEQFF. The CDR3 DNA follows: TGTGCCAGCAGCTCAGGCGGGGGCAGGGAGAATGAGCAGTTCTTC.

The rearrangement joins TRBV6-1 to TRBJ2-7, with 10 bases identical to TRBD1. The trim removed 6 bases at V and 3 bases at J, leaving 5 bases unmatched. The CDR3 is made up of 14 amino acids. CDR1 and CDR2 (germline): MNHNS, SASEGT. The CDR3 DNA follows: TGTGCCAGCAGGAGACAGGGGGCGAGCTACGAGCAGTACTTC. The encoded protein is CASRRQGASYEQYF.

The chain has TRBV4-3 and TRBJ2-6; possible D gene TRBD1, 6 bases. V lost 2 bases, J lost 2 bases, and 10 bases lay in between. Germline V gene sequence: CDR1 LGHNA, CDR2 YSLEER. The CDR3 spans 16 residues. In DNA form, the CDR3 reads TGCGCCAGCAGCCAAATTCAGGGGCCTGGGGCCAACGTCCTGACTTTC. Translating it yields CASSQIQGPGANVLTF.

V usage is TRBV10-1 and J usage is TRBJ2-1; tentative D call: TRBD1 (6 bases). Trimming removed 4 bases from V and 8 bases from J, with 21 bases in between. This CDR3 has 16 amino acids. Germline V gene data show CDR1 as WNHNN and CDR2 as SYGVQD (reference sequence). The CDR3 region is CASSVRNRASGDEQFF. DNA for the CDR3: TGCGCCAGCAGTGTCCGGAATCGGGCCTCAGGGGATGAGCAGTTCTTC.

In DNA, the CDR3 is TGCAGCGTTGGACAGGGGACCAACGAGCAGTACTTC. Residues: CSVGQGTNEQYF. The gene calls are TRBV29-1 and TRBJ2-7; TRBD1 matches at 8 bases. Looked up from germline, CDR1 is SQVTM and CDR2 is ANQGSEA. The trim removed 4 bases at V and 5 bases at J, leaving 4 bases unmatched. The CDR3 length is 12 residues.

The chain employs TRBV4-2 and TRBJ2-1; D is ambiguous. CDR1 and CDR2 from the germline V gene are LGHNA and YNFKEQ. CDR3 length equals 14 residues. V lost 0 bases and J 0 bases, leaving 3 bases between the germline ends. The CDR3 is CASSQDSSYNEQFF. The CDR3 DNA reads TGTGCCAGCAGCCAAGACAGCTCCTACAATGAGCAGTTCTTC.

This clone was seen just once. The chain carries TRBV5-1 and TRBJ2-7; 7 positions match TRBD2. The germline V gene has CDR1 SGHRS and CDR2 YFSETQ. V lost 2 bases and J lost 1; bases outside the gene matches: 6. The CDR3 has 15 residues. DNA of the CDR3: TGCGCCAGCAGCTTAGGGAGCGGGGTTTCCTACGAGCAGTACTTC. The encoded protein is CASSLGSGVSYEQYF.

This clone has more than one count but fewer than ten. The CDR3 bases are TGTGCCACCAGCAGAGATCTCGGGAGCACAGATACGCAGTATTTT. Translated, it gives CATSRDLGSTDTQYF. The chain carries TRBV15 and TRBJ2-3, with unresolved D. The CDR3 sequence is 15 residues long. Germline CDR1 reads LNHNV; CDR2 reads YYDKDF (reference sequence). V lost 0 bases and J lost 0, with 7 bases in between.